The TCR beta chain under discussion was sequenced for a study of CD8 T cells in ankylosing spondylitis. Germline lookup yields CDR1 SGHAT and CDR2 FQNNGV. V shed 5 bases and J shed 3 bases, with 16 bases lying between them. This CDR3 spans 15 amino acids. In TCRdb, the 5' RACE reads were re-called with MiXCR into one record per CDR3 protein. The sample shows roughly 240,000 distinct CDR3 sequences, under 35% of them seen only once. The receptor comes from a male donor with ankylosing spondylitis or in good health (not recorded which). The sequenced material came from blood, either unsorted or a sorted T cell fraction (not recorded which). The chain combines TRBV11-2 with TRBJ1-1; a possible D gene is TRBD1 (6 bases). CDR3 in amino acids: CASSQGTPGDTEAFF. The CDR3, as DNA: TGTGCCAGCAGCCAGGGGACACCGGGGGACACTGAAGCTTTCTTT.